These T cell receptor beta chains were read from a single sample in a study of T cells in Graves' hyperthyroidism and ophthalmopathy. Via MiXCR, TCRdb re-called the multiplex PCR reads, giving one row per CDR3 protein. The sample shows about 640,000 distinct CDR3 sequences, about a fifth of them seen only once. The sample comprised blood. The receptors originated from a man younger than 40 with Graves' ophthalmopathy. Each CDR3 is given with its conserved first and last residue. D genes are given only for firm matches. Size tells how often a clone was seen (once, few, many) or the class of an expanded clone, and some rows leave it out.

j_call d_call v_call clone_size cdr3_aa cdr3_nt
TRBJ1-5 NA TRBV15 NA CATSRDKGGAQPQHF TGTGCCACCAGCAGAGATAAGGGAGGGGCTCAGCCCCAGCATTTT
TRBJ1-3 NA TRBV12-3/TRBV12-4 few CASQDNSGNTIYF TGTGCCAGCCAGGACAACTCTGGAAACACCATATATTTT
TRBJ2-3 TRBD2 TRBV3-1 few CASSPLGRLADSTDTQYF TGTGCCAGCAGCCCGCTTGGTAGACTAGCGGATAGCACAGATACGCAGTATTTT
TRBJ2-3 TRBD2 TRBV29-1 NA CSAGTSGRTDTQYF TGCAGCGCGGGGACTAGCGGGAGGACAGATACGCAGTATTTT
TRBJ2-3 TRBD2 TRBV10-3 few CAMRSGTSGTKDTQYF TGTGCCATGAGGTCCGGGACTAGCGGGACGAAAGATACGCAGTATTTT
TRBJ1-2 NA TRBV10-3 NA CAISAVSEGGYGYTF TGTGCCATCAGTGCCGTTTCAGAAGGGGGCTATGGCTACACCTTC
TRBJ2-1 NA TRBV12-3/TRBV12-4 many CASSSEGEWDNEQFF TGTGCCAGCAGCTCAGAGGGGGAGTGGGACAATGAGCAGTTCTTC
TRBJ2-3 NA TRBV20-1 many CSASTFGVATDTQYF TGCAGTGCTAGTACTTTCGGAGTCGCCACAGATACGCAGTATTTT
TRBJ1-4 TRBD1 TRBV3-1 NA CASSRRRGLDNEKLFF TGTGCCAGCAGCCGACGGAGGGGGCTTGATAATGAAAAACTGTTTTTT
TRBJ2-1 NA TRBV5-6 few CASSFLDTYNEQFF TGTGCCAGCAGCTTCTTGGACACCTACAATGAGCAGTTCTTC
TRBJ2-7 TRBD2 TRBV4-2 NA CASSQDRLAGIYEQYF TGTGCCAGCAGCCAAGATAGGCTAGCGGGAATCTACGAGCAGTACTTC
TRBJ2-3 NA TRBV9 NA CASSPQKGRGGTDTQYF TGTGCCAGCAGCCCCCAAAAAGGGAGGGGGGGCACAGATACGCAGTATTTT
TRBJ2-7 TRBD1 TRBV20-1 many CSAVPGTGGAGEQYF TGCAGTGCTGTACCGGGGACAGGGGGCGCGGGGGAGCAGTACTTC
TRBJ2-1 NA TRBV18 few CASSLRQPDTDEQFF TGTGCCAGCTCACTCCGACAGCCGGATACCGATGAGCAGTTCTTC
TRBJ2-7 NA TRBV11-3 NA CASSPRQGAGTYEQYF TGTGCCAGCAGCCCAAGACAGGGAGCGGGGACCTACGAGCAGTACTTC
TRBJ1-6 NA TRBV4-1 NA CASRPGGDSPLHF TGCGCCAGCCGCCCCGGAGGTGATTCACCCCTCCACTTT
TRBJ2-2 TRBD1 TRBV7-3 few CASREDRAGELFF TGTGCCAGCAGGGAAGACAGGGCCGGGGAGCTGTTTTTT
TRBJ2-3 TRBD2 TRBV6-1 NA CASKALAARTDTQYF TGTGCCAGCAAGGCACTAGCGGCCCGCACAGATACGCAGTATTTT
TRBJ2-1 NA TRBV24-1 many CATSGLSSYNEQFF TGTGCCACCAGTGGATTGAGCTCCTACAATGAGCAGTTCTTC
TRBJ2-7 NA TRBV9 few CASSVGGEEWSPYEQYF TGTGCCAGCAGCGTAGGCGGAGAGGAATGGTCGCCCTACGAGCAGTACTTC
TRBJ2-3 NA TRBV7-9 few CASSLRYDRGRGETDTQYF TGTGCCAGCAGCTTAAGATATGACCGCGGTCGGGGTGAGACAGATACGCAGTATTTT
TRBJ2-3 TRBD2 TRBV5-4 NA CASSPAGGPADTQYF TGTGCCAGCAGCCCAGCGGGAGGGCCTGCAGATACGCAGTATTTT
TRBJ1-6 NA TRBV9 NA CASSPRPSLENSPLHF TGTGCCAGCAGCCCCCGACCGAGTCTGGAGAATTCACCCCTCCACTTT
TRBJ1-5 NA TRBV24-1 few CATSDYGKGWGQPQHF TGTGCCACCAGTGATTATGGAAAGGGTTGGGGTCAGCCCCAGCATTTT
TRBJ2-1 TRBD2 TRBV24-1 NA CATSDPSGSSYNEQFF TGTGCCACCAGTGACCCTAGCGGAAGCTCCTACAATGAGCAGTTCTTC
TRBJ1-3 NA TRBV2 NA CASMRETGNTIYF TGTGCCAGCATGCGGGAAACTGGAAACACCATATATTTT
TRBJ1-4 NA TRBV6-1 NA CASSDAGTHDEKLFF TGTGCCAGCAGTGACGCGGGCACCCACGACGAAAAACTGTTTTTT
TRBJ2-1 TRBD2 TRBV19 NA CASSIDGLANEQFF TGTGCCAGTAGTATCGACGGACTAGCCAATGAGCAGTTCTTC
TRBJ2-2 NA TRBV6-2/TRBV6-3 NA CASSYSNFSRRANTGELFF TGTGCCAGCAGTTACTCGAATTTTTCTAGACGGGCGAACACCGGGGAGCTGTTTTTT
TRBJ1-1 NA TRBV30 many CAWMRSEAFF TGTGCCTGGATGAGGTCTGAAGCTTTCTTT
TRBJ2-7 TRBD1 TRBV5-5 NA CASSVNRGEQYF TGTGCCAGCAGCGTAAACAGGGGCGAGCAGTACTTC
TRBJ1-4 TRBD1 TRBV12-3/TRBV12-4 few CASSHSWGQGDSTNEKLFF TGTGCCAGCAGTCACTCCTGGGGACAGGGGGATTCAACTAATGAAAAACTGTTTTTT
TRBJ2-5 NA TRBV20-1 NA CSARALLQETQYF TGCAGTGCTAGAGCCCTACTTCAAGAGACCCAGTACTTC
TRBJ2-1 NA TRBV6-2/TRBV6-3 few CASSYRASTSSGQFF TGTGCCAGCAGTTACCGGGCCTCCACTAGTTCCGGGCAGTTCTTC
TRBJ1-5 TRBD1 TRBV2 NA CASSPHRGRGNQPQHF TGTGCCAGCAGCCCGCACAGGGGGCGAGGCAATCAGCCCCAGCATTTT
TRBJ2-2 TRBD2 TRBV6-1 NA CASSRIFMRNSGKRTGELFF TGTGCCAGCAGTCGCATATTCATGAGGAATAGCGGGAAAAGGACCGGGGAGCTGTTTTTT
TRBJ2-2 TRBD2 TRBV10-3 NA CAISNVAGAGELFF TGTGCCATCAGTAACGTAGCGGGAGCCGGGGAGCTGTTTTTT
TRBJ2-3 NA TRBV5-1 many CASSPGTPNSADTQYF TGCGCCAGCAGCCCCGGGACTCCCAATTCGGCAGATACGCAGTATTTT
TRBJ1-5 TRBD1 TRBV4-2 many CASSQEGAVGQGTQHF TGTGCCAGCAGCCAAGAAGGTGCAGTGGGACAGGGCACCCAGCATTTT
TRBJ2-1 NA TRBV12-3/TRBV12-4 NA CASSLRLARDEQFF TGTGCCAGCAGTTTACGGCTAGCGAGGGATGAGCAGTTCTTC